This is a list of T cell receptor beta chains from one sample in a study of T-cell reconstitution after alpha-beta-depleted transplantation in children. TCRdb itself ran the PCR reads through MiXCR, one entry per CDR3 protein. This table holds fewer than 750,000 distinct CDR3 sequences, 20% to 30% found once. The sample here was PBMCs, taken before TCRalphabeta/CD19-depleted stem cell transplant. All receptors come from a boy in the first two years of life with Wiskott-Aldrich syndrome, due to receive a stem cell transplant. Each CDR3 is given with its conserved first and last residue. The order of the fields is V gene, J gene, D gene, clone size, CDR3 length, CDR3 DNA, CDR3 protein. The D gene is left open where the match is weak. Rows give clone size only sometimes, using once, few, many, or a class for an expanded clone.

V gene: TRBV5-1; J gene: TRBJ2-7; D gene: TRBD1; clone size: NA; CDR3 length: 16; CDR3 DNA: TGCGCCAGCAGTTTTGACAGGACAGGGATCTCCTACGAGCAGTACTTC; CDR3 protein: CASSFDRTGISYEQYF
V gene: TRBV28; J gene: TRBJ2-1; D gene: TRBD2; clone size: NA; CDR3 length: 15; CDR3 DNA: TGTGCCAGCAGCTCCAGCGGGACCAATTGGTCGGAGCAGTTCTTC; CDR3 protein: CASSSSGTNWSEQFF
V gene: TRBV7-8; J gene: TRBJ2-3; D gene: NA; clone size: few; CDR3 length: 15; CDR3 DNA: TGTGCCAGCAGCTTAGTCAGGGACATCCCGGGTACGCAGTATTTT; CDR3 protein: CASSLVRDIPGTQYF
V gene: TRBV29-1; J gene: TRBJ1-1; D gene: NA; clone size: few; CDR3 length: 14; CDR3 DNA: TGCAGCGTCGGACCCGCCCTGGGGAACACTGAAGCTTTCTTT; CDR3 protein: CSVGPALGNTEAFF
V gene: TRBV20-1; J gene: TRBJ2-3; D gene: NA; clone size: NA; CDR3 length: 16; CDR3 DNA: TGCAGTGCTAGCCCGACTGTGGCGGGGAGCACAGATACGCAGTATTTT; CDR3 protein: CSASPTVAGSTDTQYF
V gene: TRBV20-1; J gene: TRBJ2-7; D gene: NA; clone size: NA; CDR3 length: 10; CDR3 DNA: TGCAGTGCCTCGGCGGGGGAGCAGTACTTC; CDR3 protein: CSASAGEQYF
V gene: TRBV20-1; J gene: TRBJ2-7; D gene: NA; clone size: few; CDR3 length: 16; CDR3 DNA: TGCAGTGCTAGAGATGGTAGACTCCGATTCTCCTACGAGCAGTACTTC; CDR3 protein: CSARDGRLRFSYEQYF
V gene: TRBV5-1; J gene: TRBJ2-1; D gene: TRBD2; clone size: NA; CDR3 length: 13; CDR3 DNA: TGCGCCAGCAGCTTGGTGTTGGGGACTAGAAAATCCTTC; CDR3 protein: CASSLVLGTRKSF
V gene: TRBV21-1; J gene: TRBJ2-5; D gene: NA; clone size: few; CDR3 length: 15; CDR3 DNA: TGTGCCAGCAGCAAAGGATCGGCACAGGGCGAGACCCAGTACTTC; CDR3 protein: CASSKGSAQGETQYF
V gene: TRBV6-1; J gene: TRBJ2-7; D gene: TRBD2; clone size: NA; CDR3 length: 18; CDR3 DNA: TGTGCCAGCAGTCGAACGTTCTCGGCGGGAGGGTCCTCCTACGAGCAGTACTTC; CDR3 protein: CASSRTFSAGGSSYEQYF
V gene: TRBV5-1; J gene: TRBJ2-5; D gene: NA; clone size: NA; CDR3 length: 13; CDR3 DNA: TGCGCCAGCAGCTTGGAGGGTGGGAAGACCCAGTACTTC; CDR3 protein: CASSLEGGKTQYF
V gene: TRBV7-9; J gene: TRBJ2-3; D gene: NA; clone size: NA; CDR3 length: 15; CDR3 DNA: TGTGCCAGCAGCCTGGGGGTAGGGGTCACAGATACGCAGTATTTT; CDR3 protein: CASSLGVGVTDTQYF
V gene: TRBV29-1; J gene: TRBJ2-5; D gene: NA; clone size: few; CDR3 length: 14; CDR3 DNA: TGCAGCGTTGAAGCGTCTGGGCTAGGAGAGACCCAGTACTTC; CDR3 protein: CSVEASGLGETQYF
V gene: TRBV12-3/TRBV12-4; J gene: TRBJ1-1; D gene: NA; clone size: few; CDR3 length: 14; CDR3 DNA: TGTGCCAGCAGGGAGACACCTACCAACACTGAAGCTTTCTTT; CDR3 protein: CASRETPTNTEAFF
V gene: TRBV20-1; J gene: TRBJ2-2; D gene: NA; clone size: NA; CDR3 length: 15; CDR3 DNA: TGCAGTGCTAGAGATCGGGGTGTGGGAGTCGGGGAGCTGTTTTTT; CDR3 protein: CSARDRGVGVGELFF
V gene: TRBV5-5; J gene: TRBJ2-1; D gene: NA; clone size: few; CDR3 length: 13; CDR3 DNA: TGTGCCAGCAGCTTGGTCGCGGGAATAGAGCAGTTCTTC; CDR3 protein: CASSLVAGIEQFF
V gene: TRBV24-1; J gene: TRBJ2-3; D gene: TRBD2; clone size: few; CDR3 length: 21; CDR3 DNA: TGTGCCACCAGTGCCATCTCCCATTCTTCTGGGGCTAGCGGGAGGAGAGATACGCAGTATTTT; CDR3 protein: CATSAISHSSGASGRRDTQYF
V gene: TRBV20-1; J gene: TRBJ1-6; D gene: NA; clone size: NA; CDR3 length: 15; CDR3 DNA: TGCAGTGCTAGAGCCTCCAGGGACTATAATTCACCCCTCCACTTT; CDR3 protein: CSARASRDYNSPLHF
V gene: TRBV13; J gene: TRBJ2-7; D gene: TRBD1; clone size: few; CDR3 length: 15; CDR3 DNA: TGTGCCAGCAGCTCCCGGGACAGTGTTACCTACGAGCAGTACTTC; CDR3 protein: CASSSRDSVTYEQYF
V gene: TRBV5-5; J gene: TRBJ1-5; D gene: NA; clone size: few; CDR3 length: 15; CDR3 DNA: TGTGCCAGCAGACCCGGGGTGGGGAGCAATCAGCCCCAGCATTTT; CDR3 protein: CASRPGVGSNQPQHF
V gene: TRBV24-1; J gene: TRBJ2-1; D gene: TRBD2; clone size: NA; CDR3 length: 16; CDR3 DNA: TGTGCCACCAGTGATTTGCCTAGCGGGAGGCCAAATGAGCAGTTCTTC; CDR3 protein: CATSDLPSGRPNEQFF
V gene: TRBV5-1; J gene: TRBJ1-3; D gene: NA; clone size: NA; CDR3 length: 15; CDR3 DNA: TGCGCCAGCAGCTTGCGGGGAATGGATGGAAACACCATATATTTT; CDR3 protein: CASSLRGMDGNTIYF
V gene: TRBV9; J gene: TRBJ2-1; D gene: NA; clone size: few; CDR3 length: 15; CDR3 DNA: TGTGCCAGCAGCCCGGGGATGATGATTTACAATGAGCAGTTCTTC; CDR3 protein: CASSPGMMIYNEQFF
V gene: TRBV24-1; J gene: TRBJ2-5; D gene: TRBD2; clone size: few; CDR3 length: 15; CDR3 DNA: TGTGCCACCAGTGACCAAACTAGCGGCCAAGAGACCCAGTACTTC; CDR3 protein: CATSDQTSGQETQYF
V gene: TRBV24-1; J gene: TRBJ2-3; D gene: TRBD1; clone size: few; CDR3 length: 16; CDR3 DNA: TGTGCCACCAGTGATTCCGGGGACAGGTCCCCAGATACGCAGTATTTT; CDR3 protein: CATSDSGDRSPDTQYF
V gene: TRBV5-1; J gene: TRBJ2-4; D gene: TRBD2; clone size: few; CDR3 length: 17; CDR3 DNA: TGCGCCAGCAGCTTAGACACTAGCGGGAGGACCCGGGACATTCAGTACTTC; CDR3 protein: CASSLDTSGRTRDIQYF
V gene: TRBV3-1; J gene: TRBJ2-1; D gene: NA; clone size: once; CDR3 length: 16; CDR3 DNA: TGTGCCAGCAGCCAAGTGGCGAAGAGCTCCTACAATGAGCAGTTCTTC; CDR3 protein: CASSQVAKSSYNEQFF
V gene: TRBV7-9; J gene: TRBJ2-5; D gene: NA; clone size: NA; CDR3 length: 13; CDR3 DNA: TGTGCCAGCAGCCCCAACAACCAAGAGACCCAGTACTTC; CDR3 protein: CASSPNNQETQYF
V gene: TRBV2; J gene: TRBJ2-2; D gene: NA; clone size: NA; CDR3 length: 14; CDR3 DNA: TGTGCCAGCAGTGTGAGAGGGGTTCCCGGGGAGCTGTTTTTT; CDR3 protein: CASSVRGVPGELFF
V gene: TRBV5-1; J gene: TRBJ2-1; D gene: NA; clone size: NA; CDR3 length: 15; CDR3 DNA: TGCGCCAGCAGCTTGTCCCTCGTTCCCCCTGCTGAGCAGTTCTTC; CDR3 protein: CASSLSLVPPAEQFF
V gene: TRBV28; J gene: TRBJ1-1; D gene: NA; clone size: NA; CDR3 length: 12; CDR3 DNA: TGTGCCAGCAGGGTCCCAAACACTGAAGCTTTCTTT; CDR3 protein: CASRVPNTEAFF
V gene: TRBV24-1; J gene: TRBJ2-5; D gene: TRBD1; clone size: NA; CDR3 length: 13; CDR3 DNA: TGTGCCACCAGTGCGACAGGGGAAGAGACCCAGTACTTC; CDR3 protein: CATSATGEETQYF
V gene: TRBV5-1; J gene: TRBJ2-3; D gene: NA; clone size: many; CDR3 length: 12; CDR3 DNA: TGTGCCAGCAGTTTGGGGAGAGATACGCAGTATTTT; CDR3 protein: CASSLGRDTQYF
V gene: TRBV11-2; J gene: TRBJ2-1; D gene: TRBD1; clone size: NA; CDR3 length: 14; CDR3 DNA: TGTGCCAGCAGCTTAATCGGCAGGGGGAATGAGCAGTTCTTC; CDR3 protein: CASSLIGRGNEQFF
V gene: TRBV20-1; J gene: TRBJ2-3; D gene: NA; clone size: NA; CDR3 length: 14; CDR3 DNA: TGCAGTGCTAGAAGGTTCATCGGAACAGATACGCAGTATTTT; CDR3 protein: CSARRFIGTDTQYF
V gene: TRBV12-3/TRBV12-4; J gene: TRBJ2-7; D gene: NA; clone size: few; CDR3 length: 14; CDR3 DNA: TGTGCCAGCAGATCTTCGGCTCTCTCCTACGAGCAGTACTTC; CDR3 protein: CASRSSALSYEQYF
V gene: TRBV12-3/TRBV12-4; J gene: TRBJ2-3; D gene: TRBD1; clone size: few; CDR3 length: 15; CDR3 DNA: TGTGCCAGCAGTACACCGGGACAGGGCTCAGATACGCAGTATTTT; CDR3 protein: CASSTPGQGSDTQYF
V gene: TRBV28; J gene: TRBJ1-5; D gene: NA; clone size: once; CDR3 length: 12; CDR3 DNA: TGTGCCAGCAGTTTAGGCAATCAGCTCCAGCATTTT; CDR3 protein: CASSLGNQLQHF
V gene: TRBV5-1; J gene: TRBJ2-3; D gene: NA; clone size: NA; CDR3 length: 15; CDR3 DNA: TGCGCCAGCAGCTTGAGGGCCCCTGGCACAGATACGCAGTATTTT; CDR3 protein: CASSLRAPGTDTQYF